The entry that follows covers one T cell receptor (beta chain) sequence. In the original processing: Amplification from reference gene primers served as the basis for estimated nucleated cell counts. The assay was immunoSEQ multiplex PCR, and TCRdb's table has in-frame clones only and misses some. V, J and clone size were drawn from that table, and D and trimming were deduced from the DNA. The data contain 90,000 to 120,000 clones, 92% of them singletons. The data derive from a study of blood T cell repertoires in COVID-19. Turning to the study itself: Acute and convalescent COVID-19 samples came from the United States, Italy and Spain.

CDR1 is LNHNV and CDR2 is YYDKDF in the germline V gene (reference sequence). V trimming: 4 bases; J trimming: 3 bases; junction bases outside the gene matches: 5. The CDR3 extends over 15 amino acids. What was sequenced was peripheral blood. The V call is TRBV15, the J call TRBJ1-4; 7 bases are shared with TRBD1. This TCR came from a man between 65 and 85 years old with acute or convalescent COVID-19. Written as DNA, the CDR3 is TGTGCCACCAGCACTACAGGGACAGCTAATGAAAAACTGTTTTTT. This encodes CATSTTGTANEKLFF.